This T cell receptor beta chain was sequenced for a study of blood T cell repertoires in COVID-19. Study details: The origin of the acute and convalescent COVID-19 samples was the United States, Italy and Spain. In each case, the material was cDNA or gDNA derived from T cells, B-cell-depleted T cells, or PBMCs.

Original methodology: Cell counts per sample came from amplifying reference gene primers. Sequencing was performed with immunoSEQ multiplex PCR; in TCRdb, only in-frame clones are kept and a portion is missing. The DNA was the basis for D and trimming; V, J and clone size are from that table. The sample consists of under 250,000 clones, roughly 80% of them appearing once. The V and J ends lost 5 bases and 0 bases respectively, with 12 bases between them. The CDR3 runs to 15 residues. Germline assignment: CDR1 SGHTA and CDR2 FQGNSA. This clonotype was obtained from a woman under 30 with acute or convalescent COVID-19. The sequencing input was peripheral blood. The chain combines TRBV7-2 with TRBJ2-3; no definite D call. CDR3 sequence reads: CASSEYGASTDTQYF. In DNA, the CDR3 is TGTGCCAGCAGCGAGTACGGTGCTAGCACAGATACGCAGTATTTT.